This TCR beta chain is drawn from a study of human CD8 memory T cell subsets. Looked up from germline, CDR1 is KGHDR and CDR2 is SFDVKD. CDR3 length: 14 residues. Concerning this clonotype itself: Its antigen is not identified.

Early memory CD8+ T cells that were CCR7+ PD-1+ TIGIT+ with exhausted-like traits constituted the TPEX cells. Study-wide points: Sequencing was confined to T cell receptor beta chains in the study.

Scientists made TCR beta libraries using UMI-labeled 5' RACE. Reprocessing the 5' RACE reads, TCRdb reports a single entry for every CDR3 protein and omits DNA. The sample table includes 6,000 to 8,500 distinct CDR3 sequences. The V call is TRBV24-1, the J call TRBJ2-2. Sequencing input: CD8+ T cells from PBMCs. This clonotype was sampled from a human donor in good health. CDR3 sequence: CATSDFLRGGELFF.